Sequencing of this T cell receptor (beta chain) was carried out in a study of T cell responses to AZD1222 COVID-19 vaccine. Study-level points and caveats: Only five or six AZD1222 recipients were seropositive at baseline. Donor demographics were predominantly white British with a female majority; clonal diversity may be underestimated. Sampling that yielded the repertoires occurred only after the peak T cell response.

Only in-frame clones appear in the TCRdb table, and some are missing; sequencing was by immunoSEQ multiplex PCR. The data contain about 140,000 clones, approximately 93% of them singletons. Germline lookup yields CDR1 MNHEY and CDR2 SVGEGT. This CDR3 is 12 amino acids long. Between the trimmed V and J ends, which lost 3 bases and 3 bases, there was a span of 5 bases. Concerning this clone: Its matching antigen is unknown.

The receptor was derived from an adult in good health. The material sequenced was peripheral blood, taken on day 0 of MenACWY control vaccination. The chain combines TRBV6-2 or TRBV6-3 with TRBJ1-2, with D uncertain. CDR3 sequence reads: CASSYPDYGYTF. CDR3 nucleotide sequence: TGTGCCAGCAGTTATCCCGACTATGGCTACACCTTC.